The 27 T cell receptor beta chains listed next were all sequenced from one sample in a study of shared clonotypes between healthy human individuals (dated by TCRdb to 2018 to 2021). Receptors were amplified or captured by the immunoSEQ multiplex PCR assay. Held by TCRdb, this immuneACCESS table contains in-frame sequences only and omits some clones. Under half of the omission traces to an unresolved V gene where checked; the cause of the rest is unknown. The sample yields approximately 2.1 million clones; approximately 93% were counted once. Under 0.45% of the sample lies in the top ten. Input material: naive CD4+ T cells from PBMCs. The cell subset or site label corresponds to: CD45RA+ positively selected. These receptors came from a young man in good health. Some clones in this sample may be carry-over from other donors' samples.

This clone has a single count. This CDR3 reads CASSQDLAAAQGGELFF. In DNA form, the CDR3 reads TGTGCCAGCAGCCAAGATCTGGCCGCAGCCCAGGGCGGGGAGCTGTTTTTT. The rearrangement uses TRBV4-2 and TRBJ2-2, with D possibly TRBD1 on 5 matching bases. Germline loops: CDR1 LGHNA, CDR2 YNFKEQ. The ends were cut back, 0 bases at V and 7 bases at J, with 18 bases in the middle. CDR3 length: 17 amino acids.

The chain links TRBV28 to TRBJ1-2; 7 nucleotides match TRBD1. Germline trimming cut 8 bases from V and 7 bases from J; bases unmatched to any gene: 10. Germline assignment: CDR1 MDHEN and CDR2 SYDVKM. CDR3 length: 13 amino acids. CDR3 sequence reads: CASRPGGRFGYTF. As DNA, the CDR3 is TGTGCCAGCCGCCCAGGGGGGCGGTTTGGCTACACCTTC.

The chain carries TRBV10-3 and TRBJ1-5; tentative D call: TRBD1 (5 bases). CDR3 size: 15 residues. Trimming removed 4 bases at V and 2 bases at J, with 12 bases between. Germline values: CDR1 ENHRY, CDR2 SYGVKD. The CDR3 nucleotides read TGTGCCATCAGTGTGGGGACCTGGGGCAATCAGCCCCAGCATTTT. This codes for CAISVGTWGNQPQHF.

The J gene is TRBJ1-1, the V gene TRBV6-5, with a tentative D call TRBD1 (6 bases). Per the germline V gene, CDR1 is MNHEY and CDR2 is SVGAGI. Trimming pared 2 bases from V and 1 base from J, leaving 11 bases between. This CDR3 has 15 amino acids. CDR3 nucleotides: TGTGCCAGCAGTTACCGGGCGACAGGGAACACTGAAGCTTTCTTT. Protein: CASSYRATGNTEAFF.

Note on this clone: The sample holds other DNA sequences that translate to the same CDR3. The rearrangement links TRBV28 to TRBJ1-4; tentatively, D is TRBD1 (5 bases). CDR1 and CDR2 (germline): MDHEN, SYDVKM. CDR3 length: 12 amino acids. V gave up 3 bases and J gave up 8 bases, with 7 bases separating them. The CDR3 is CASSFGGEKLFF. The CDR3 bases are TGTGCCAGCAGTTTTGGGGGGGAAAAACTGTTTTTT.

This chain joins TRBV11-2 and TRBJ2-1; 8 nucleotides agree with TRBD2. V gave up 3 bases and J gave up 5 bases; unmatched junction bases: 12. CDR3 size: 17 residues. Germline lookup yields CDR1 SGHAT and CDR2 FQNNGV. The CDR3 DNA reads as TGTGCCAGCAGCTTGAAAGGATGGGGACTAGGGGACAATGAGCAGTTCTTC. Translation gives CASSLKGWGLGDNEQFF.

This rearrangement joins TRBV2 to TRBJ1-1, with TRBD1 matching 8 bases. CDR1 and CDR2 from the germline V gene are SNHLY and FYNNEI. Trimming removed 6 bases from V and 5 bases from J; junction bases left unmatched: 14. The CDR3 runs 16 residues. The DNA for the CDR3 is TGTGCCAGCAGGTTCGGTCAGGGGGCGTTGGATACTGAAGCTTTCTTT. This codes for CASRFGQGALDTEAFF. Using reference TRBV2 and TRBJ1-1 for the parts outside the CDR3, the full variable domain is EPEVTQTPSHQVTQMGQEVILRCVPISNHLYFYWYRQILGQKVEFLVSFYNNEISEKSEIFDDQFSVERPDGSNFTLKIRSTKLEDSAMYFCASRFGQGALDTEAFFGQGTRLTVV.

Only one count was recorded for this clone. The chain is built from TRBV6-5 and TRBJ2-1; TRBD2 agrees at 9 bases. The CDR3 spans 13 residues. CDR1 is MNHEY and CDR2 is SVGAGI in the germline V gene. The J segment lost 6 bases and the V segment lost 6 bases, leaving 3 bases of the junction unmatched. The CDR3 sequence is CASRRLAANEQFF. The CDR3 region has the DNA TGTGCCAGCAGGCGACTAGCGGCCAATGAGCAGTTCTTC.

The J gene is TRBJ1-2, the V gene TRBV20-1, with D perhaps matching TRBD1 (5 bases). Trimming removed 4 bases at V and 8 bases at J, with 11 bases between. CDR1 and CDR2 (germline): DFQATT, SNEGSKA (reference sequence). This CDR3 is 11 amino acids long. For the CDR3, the DNA is TGCAGTGCTACAGACAGTAGAGGCTACACCTTC. It encodes CSATDSRGYTF.

The chain is built from TRBV7-9 and TRBJ2-1; TRBD1 or TRBD2 may be the D gene (5 bases each). The germline V gene encodes CDR1 SEHNR and CDR2 FQNEAQ (reference sequence). This CDR3 has 16 residues. V lost 2 bases and J 3 bases, leaving 14 bases between the germline ends. This chain's CDR3 is CASSLHGGRVYNEQFF. The CDR3 DNA is TGTGCCAGCAGCTTACATGGGGGTAGGGTCTACAATGAGCAGTTCTTC.

The chain recombines TRBV10-3 with TRBJ2-5; 9 nucleotides match TRBD2. The CDR3 extends over 14 amino acids. V lost 10 bases to trimming and J lost 0 bases; unmatched junction nucleotides: 6. Germline V gene lookup returns CDR1 ENHRY and CDR2 SYGVKD. CDR3 in DNA: TGTGCCACGGGGGCGGGAGGGAACCAAGAGACCCAGTACTTC. Amino acid sequence: CATGAGGNQETQYF.

V gene TRBV29-1 combines with J gene TRBJ1-1; D gene uncertain. The CDR3 totals 13 residues. The ends were cut back, 4 bases at V and 7 bases at J, with 16 bases in the middle. Germline loops: CDR1 SQVTM, CDR2 ANQGSEA. CDR3 nucleotides: TGCAGCGTTGGTAACTCCCCCCTAAATGAAGCTTTCTTT. This encodes CSVGNSPLNEAFF.

The chain is built from TRBV18 and TRBJ2-5; a weak D match, TRBD2 (5 bases). The germline V and J ends were trimmed by 2 bases and 5 bases, with 24 bases remaining between them. Germline loops: CDR1 KGHSH, CDR2 LQKENI. The CDR3 has 18 amino acids. Here the CDR3 DNA reads TGTGCCAGCTCACCAGATCCGTTCGCGCGGACTTCGATGGAGACCCAGTACTTC. The encoded protein is CASSPDPFARTSMETQYF.

CDR3 sequence (DNA): TGCGCCAGCAGCTTGAGTGCGGCTAATGAAAAACTGTTTTTT. Its translation is CASSLSAANEKLFF. The V call is TRBV5-1, the J call TRBJ1-4; D is undetermined. V dropped 1 base and J dropped 3 bases, with 7 bases sitting between them. The CDR3 contains 14 residues. Germline CDR1 is SGHRS and CDR2 is YFSETQ.

The chain joins TRBV28 to TRBJ2-2, with TRBD1 matching over 9 bases. Per germline, CDR1 MDHEN and CDR2 SYDVKM. CDR3 length: 14 amino acids. The ends lost 8 bases at V and 2 bases at J; junction bases unmatched: 3. CDR3: CASDRGSNTGELFF. CDR3 bases: TGTGCCAGCGACAGGGGGTCAAACACCGGGGAGCTGTTTTTT.

The V gene is TRBV6-1, the J gene TRBJ1-4, with TRBD1 identical over 7 bases. Trimming removed 3 bases from V and 4 bases from J; junction bases left unmatched: 20. Germline assignment: CDR1 MNHNS and CDR2 SASEGT. The CDR3 spans 20 residues. The CDR3 loop reads CASSDLKSFGRGYDNEKLFF. CDR3 bases: TGTGCCAGCAGTGACCTAAAGAGTTTCGGCAGGGGGTATGATAATGAAAAACTGTTTTTT.

The chain couples TRBV5-1 to TRBJ2-5; TRBD1 matches 8 bases. Unmatched junction bases numbered 12, after V lost 6 bases and J lost 5 bases. The CDR3 length is 15 residues. Germline CDR1 SGHRS, CDR2 YFSETQ. The CDR3 bases are TGCGCCAGCACATCGACAGGGGTTAGTACGGAGACCCAGTACTTC. Protein product: CASTSTGVSTETQYF. Drawing the rest from reference TRBV5-1 and TRBJ2-5, the complete variable domain is KAGVTQTPRYLIKTRGQQVTLSCSPISGHRSVSWYQQTPGQGLQFLFEYFSETQRNKGNFPGRFSGRQFSNSRSEMNVSTLELGDSALYLCASTSTGVSTETQYFGPGTRLLVL.

This clone was observed a handful of times. This chain connects TRBV15 to TRBJ2-5; TRBD1 agrees at 10 bases. The CDR3 runs 16 residues. Germline CDR1 is LNHNV and CDR2 is YYDKDF (reference sequence). The ends lost 5 bases at V and 1 base at J; junction bases unmatched: 7. The CDR3 sequence is CATSVGRQGAQETQYF. The CDR3 DNA reads TGTGCCACCAGCGTAGGTCGACAGGGGGCCCAAGAGACCCAGTACTTC.

The CDR3 loop reads CAWEFRRGLHEQYF. In nucleotides, the CDR3 is TGTGCCTGGGAGTTCCGGAGGGGCCTGCACGAGCAGTACTTC. The V gene is TRBV30, the J gene TRBJ2-7, with a weak D call TRBD2 (6 bases). CDR3 size: 14 residues. V was shortened by 5 bases and J by 5 bases, with 19 bases between the two germline ends. Germline V gene data show CDR1 as GTSNPN and CDR2 as SVGIG (reference sequence).

The CDR3 DNA is TGTGCCAGCAGCTTAAGGGGGCCCAATGAGCAGTTCTTC. This sequence encodes CASSLRGPNEQFF. The chain carries TRBV11-3 and TRBJ2-1, with 7 bases lining up with TRBD1. V lost 2 bases to trimming and J lost 6 bases; unmatched junction nucleotides: 1. This CDR3 has 13 residues. Germline V CDR1 and CDR2: SGHNT, YENEEA.

This sequence joins TRBV18 and TRBJ1-1; 7 bases align to TRBD1. The CDR3 length is 17 residues. The V segment lost 4 bases and the J segment 0 bases; nucleotides outside the gene matches: 11. Per the germline V gene, CDR1 is KGHSH and CDR2 is LQKENI. The CDR3 region has the DNA TGTGCCAGCTCACGTCGGGACAGCGTACCGATGAACACTGAAGCTTTCTTT. Translating gives CASSRRDSVPMNTEAFF.

V and J are TRBV5-6 and TRBJ1-5; 10 positions agree with TRBD1. This CDR3 has 17 residues. CDR1 and CDR2 (germline): SGHDT, YYEEEE. The V and J ends lost 2 bases and 4 bases, in that order; junction bases with no gene match: 9. The CDR3 is CASSFRQGANRNQPQHF. Here the CDR3 DNA reads TGTGCCAGCAGCTTCCGACAGGGGGCAAATCGTAATCAGCCCCAGCATTTT. The full variable domain, rest sourced from reference TRBV5-6 and TRBJ1-5, is DAGVTQSPTHLIKTRGQQVTLRCSPKSGHDTVSWYQQALGQGPQFIFQYYEEEERQRGNFPDRFSGHQFPNYSSELNVNALLLGDSALYLCASSFRQGANRNQPQHFGDGTRLSIL.

The chain recombines TRBV25-1 with TRBJ1-5, with D maybe TRBD1 (6 bases). Germline V lookup: CDR1 MGHDK, CDR2 SYGVNS. V lost 1 base and J 5 bases, leaving 9 bases between the germline ends. This CDR3 region has 14 residues. The CDR3 reads CASSEFNRDQPQHF. The CDR3 DNA sequence: TGTGCCAGCAGTGAATTTAACAGGGATCAGCCCCAGCATTTT.

This chain joins TRBV4-1 and TRBJ2-3; 10 bases match TRBD2. Germline V gene data show CDR1 as MGHRA and CDR2 as YSYEKL. Losses at the gene ends were 6 bases for V and 0 bases for J; bases not matched to a gene: 9. This CDR3 is 17 amino acids long. The CDR3 loop reads CASSQKGLAASTDTQYF. The CDR3 DNA reads as TGCGCCAGCAGTCAGAAAGGACTAGCGGCTAGCACAGATACGCAGTATTTT.

This clone was recorded only once. The rearrangement joins TRBV27 to TRBJ2-1; 9 positions match TRBD2. Germline V lookup: CDR1 MNHEY, CDR2 SMNVEV (reference sequence). The CDR3 runs 15 residues. V lost 3 bases to trimming and J lost 2 bases; unmatched junction nucleotides: 2. The CDR3 DNA sequence: TGTGCCAGCAGTTTTCTAGCGGGACCCTACAATGAGCAGTTCTTC. Protein: CASSFLAGPYNEQFF.

This clone is a singleton in its sample. This sample includes further DNA sequences coding for the same CDR3. The rearrangement joins TRBV11-2 to TRBJ2-7; tentatively, D is TRBD1 (5 bases). The germline V and J ends were trimmed by 4 bases and 3 bases, with 7 bases remaining between them. Germline V gives CDR1 SGHAT, CDR2 FQNNGV. CDR3 size: 12 residues. The DNA of the CDR3 is TGTGCCAGCAGCTCTCAGGGCTACGAGCAGTACTTC. Its translation is CASSSQGYEQYF.

The chain joins TRBV7-2 to TRBJ1-1, with TRBD1 matching 7 bases. The CDR3 spans 15 residues. CDR1 and CDR2 (germline): SGHTA, FQGNSA. V lost 5 bases to trimming and J lost 4 bases; unmatched junction nucleotides: 10. The DNA of the CDR3 is TGTGCCAGCAGCCTTAGGGGGCAGGGGTCCACTGAAGCTTTCTTT. Its translation: CASSLRGQGSTEAFF. The full variable domain, rest sourced from reference TRBV7-2 and TRBJ1-1, is GAGVSQSPSNKVTEKGKDVELRCDPISGHTALYWYRQSLGQGLEFLIYFQGNSAPDKSGLPSDRFSAERTGGSVSTLTIQRTQQEDSAVYLCASSLRGQGSTEAFFGQGTRLTVV.